The 13 T cell receptor beta chains listed next were all sequenced from one sample in a study of T cell responses to AZD1222 COVID-19 vaccine. Produced via immunoSEQ multiplex PCR; TCRdb's table is partial and in-frame only. The top ten hold around 5.8% of the sample, which has about 130,000 clones, around nine tenths seen once. The sequences come from peripheral blood, collected on day 0 of AZD1222 vaccination. Receptors originate from an adult in good health.

The V gene is TRBV7-2, the J gene TRBJ2-6; 11 bases match TRBD2. V gave up 5 bases and J gave up 2 bases; unmatched junction bases: 5. The CDR3 contains 17 residues. Germline V gene lookup returns CDR1 SGHTA and CDR2 FQGNSA. Here the CDR3 reads CASSRDSGGAGANVLTF. CDR3 nucleotides: TGTGCCAGCAGCCGGGATAGCGGGGGGGCTGGGGCCAACGTCCTGACTTTC. The variable domain in full, with the rest retrieved from reference TRBV7-2 and TRBJ2-6, is GAGVSQSPSNKVTEKGKDVELRCDPISGHTALYWYRQSLGQGLEFLIYFQGNSAPDKSGLPSDRFSAERTGGSVSTLTIQRTQQEDSAVYLCASSRDSGGAGANVLTFGAGSRLTVL.

The chain joins TRBV19 to TRBJ1-2; TRBD1 agrees at 7 bases. This CDR3 is 14 amino acids long. Germline CDR1 and CDR2: LNHDA and SQIVND (reference sequence). After removal of 5 bases from V and 6 bases from J, the junction contained 9 bases not matched to a gene. DNA for the CDR3: TGTGCCAGTAGTTTAACAGGGGCTCTGGATGGCTACACCTTC. It is translated as CASSLTGALDGYTF. Combining the CDR3 with reference TRBV19 and TRBJ1-2 gives the whole variable domain DGGITQSPKYLFRKEGQNVTLSCEQNLNHDAMYWYRQDPGQGLRLIYYSQIVNDFQKGDIAEGYSVSREKKESFPLTVTSAQKNPTAFYLCASSLTGALDGYTFGSGTRLTVV.

This CDR3 reads CASSQVLQGGTDTQYF. The CDR3 nucleotides read TGCGCCAGCAGCCAAGTTTTGCAGGGTGGGACAGATACGCAGTATTTT. J is TRBJ2-3 and V is TRBV4-1, with D maybe TRBD1 (5 bases). The V gene's germline CDR1 is MGHRA and CDR2 YSYEKL. CDR3 length: 16 residues. The V and J ends lost 1 base and 3 bases respectively, with 14 bases between them.

The V gene is TRBV28, the J gene TRBJ2-2; D may be TRBD1 or TRBD2 (6 bases each). The germline V and J ends were trimmed by 5 bases and 4 bases, with 14 bases remaining between them. From germline, CDR1 is MDHEN and CDR2 SYDVKM. There are 15 residues in the CDR3. The DNA of the CDR3 is TGTGCCAGCAGTCAACAGGGAGGAAGCACCGGGGAGCTGTTTTTT. It specifies CASSQQGGSTGELFF.

The chain recombines TRBV28 with TRBJ2-4, with 8 positions matching TRBD2. With V trimmed by 7 bases and J by 9 bases, 8 bases remained unmatched. CDR3 length: 13 amino acids. Per the germline V gene, CDR1 is MDHEN and CDR2 is SYDVKM. This chain's CDR3 is CASTPGLEGIQYF. CDR3 coding DNA: TGTGCCAGCACCCCGGGACTAGAGGGCATTCAGTACTTC.

The V call is TRBV6-5, the J call TRBJ1-4; unclear D gene. The germline V and J ends were trimmed by 0 bases and 10 bases, with 15 bases remaining between them. CDR1 MNHEY and CDR2 SVGAGI come from the germline V gene. This CDR3 spans 15 amino acids. The CDR3 sequence: CASSYSNKAEGKLFF. CDR3 coding DNA: TGTGCCAGCAGTTACTCGAACAAGGCTGAAGGAAAACTGTTTTTT.

The chain uses TRBV28 and TRBJ1-2, with D possibly matching TRBD1 (6 bases). This CDR3 comprises 17 residues. The V end lost 2 bases, the J end lost 5 bases, and 21 bases lay between the germline ends. The germline V gene encodes CDR1 MDHEN and CDR2 SYDVKM. The DNA for the CDR3 is TGTGCCAGCAGTTTAAGAGGGGGAGGGCCTGCCGCGTATGGCTACACCTTC. Protein sequence: CASSLRGGGPAAYGYTF.

This rearrangement joins TRBV6-5 to TRBJ1-5; TRBD1 might be the D (5 bases). The CDR3 sequence is 14 residues long. Trimming pared 5 bases from V and 2 bases from J, leaving 10 bases between. Germline-derived CDR1 and CDR2 are MNHEY and SVGAGI. CDR3 loop: CASSHLGGNQPQHF. The CDR3 region has the DNA TGTGCCAGCAGTCACCTGGGGGGCAATCAGCCCCAGCATTTT.

A single count supports this clone. The V gene is TRBV10-1, the J gene TRBJ2-7; TRBD1 aligns across 7 bases. V was pared by 9 bases and J by 5 bases, with 13 bases of the junction left unmatched. The CDR3 runs to 14 residues. Germline V lookup: CDR1 WNHNN, CDR2 SYGVQD (reference sequence). The CDR3 DNA sequence: TGCGCCAGTGACAGGGCCGCTTGTTTCAACGAGCAGTACTTC. Amino acid sequence: CASDRAACFNEQYF.

The chain is built from TRBV4-1 and TRBJ2-3; D is possibly TRBD1 or TRBD2 (6 bases each). The CDR3 is 15 residues long. V shed 4 bases and J shed 4 bases, with 15 bases lying between them. Germline CDR1 and CDR2: MGHRA and YSYEKL. This CDR3 is CASSPHREVADTQYF. In DNA form, the CDR3 reads TGCGCCAGCAGCCCCCACAGGGAGGTAGCAGATACGCAGTATTTT.

V is TRBV15 and J is TRBJ1-4; D gene unclear. CDR1 and CDR2 (germline): LNHNV, YYDKDF (reference sequence). The CDR3 has 15 amino acids. V was clipped by 0 bases and J by 1 base, with 6 bases between them. The CDR3 region is CATSRDEGTNEKLFF. The CDR3 nucleotides read TGTGCCACCAGCAGAGATGAGGGAACTAATGAAAAACTGTTTTTT.

The sample holds one count of this clone. The chain recombines TRBV20-1 with TRBJ2-5; D is unresolved. CDR3 size: 12 residues. Germline CDR1 is DFQATT and CDR2 is SNEGSKA (reference sequence). Trimming cost V 3 bases and J 2 bases, with 7 bases left between them. CDR3 protein: CSASGQQETQYF. As DNA, the CDR3 is TGCAGTGCTAGTGGGCAGCAAGAGACCCAGTACTTC.

The J gene is TRBJ2-6, the V gene TRBV6-6; D perhaps matches TRBD2 (6 bases). CDR3 length equals 15 residues. Per the germline V gene, CDR1 is MNHNY and CDR2 is SVGAGI (reference sequence). Trimming shortened V by 6 bases and J by 2 bases, and 11 bases separated the two germline ends. The CDR3 nucleotides are TGTGCCAGCAGATATAGCGGAACTGGGGCCAACGTCCTGACTTTC. Translation gives CASRYSGTGANVLTF.